This T cell receptor beta chain was identified during a study of blood T cell repertoires in COVID-19. As for the study in general: Researchers got acute and convalescent COVID-19 samples from the United States, Italy and Spain. Sources were T cells, B-cell-depleted T cells, or PBMCs; the material itself was cDNA or gDNA.

V lost 5 bases, J lost 3 bases, and 10 bases lay in between. Germline V CDR1 and CDR2: SEHNR, FQNEAQ (reference sequence). The CDR3 extends over 13 amino acids. As handled by the study authors: Estimates of nucleated cell counts were drawn from the amplification of reference gene primers. TCRdb's table, derived via immunoSEQ multiplex PCR, lists solely in-frame clones and lacks some. V and J calls and clone size are as listed in that table; D and trimming were resolved from the DNA. The sample has more than 45,000 clones; just under 90% are singletons. Sequenced: peripheral blood. The chain carries TRBV7-9 and TRBJ1-1; D may be TRBD1 (6 bases). This receptor was obtained from a man between 60 and 70 years old with acute or convalescent COVID-19. The CDR3 region is CASSVKGDTEAFF. CDR3 coding DNA: TGTGCCAGCAGCGTCAAGGGGGACACTGAAGCTTTCTTT.